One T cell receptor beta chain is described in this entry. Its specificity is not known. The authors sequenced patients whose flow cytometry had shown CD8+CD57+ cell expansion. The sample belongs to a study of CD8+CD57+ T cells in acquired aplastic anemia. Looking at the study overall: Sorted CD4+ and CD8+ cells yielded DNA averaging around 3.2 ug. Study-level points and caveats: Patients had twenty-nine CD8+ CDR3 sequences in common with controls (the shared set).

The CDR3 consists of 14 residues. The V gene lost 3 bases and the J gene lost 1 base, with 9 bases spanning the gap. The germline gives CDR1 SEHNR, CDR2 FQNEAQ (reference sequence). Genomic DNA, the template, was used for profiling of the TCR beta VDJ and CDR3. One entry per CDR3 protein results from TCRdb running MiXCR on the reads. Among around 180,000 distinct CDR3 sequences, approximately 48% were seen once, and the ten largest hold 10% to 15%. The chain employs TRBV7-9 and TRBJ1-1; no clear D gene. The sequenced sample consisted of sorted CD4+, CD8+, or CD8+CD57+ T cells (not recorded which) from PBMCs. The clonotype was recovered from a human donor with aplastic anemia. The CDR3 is CASSLAGRNTEAFF. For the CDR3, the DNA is TGTGCCAGCAGCTTGGCGGGGAGGAACACTGAAGCTTTCTTT.